Sequencing of this T cell receptor (beta chain) was carried out in a study of CD8+CD57+ T cells in acquired aplastic anemia. Study-level background: CD4+ reads averaged roughly 9.9 million in healthy donors.

This clonotype came up many times. Looked up from germline, CDR1 is MNHEY and CDR2 is SVGEGT. This CDR3 has 14 amino acids. J lost 7 bases, V lost 7 bases, and 9 bases had no gene match. TCR beta VDJ combinations and CDR3 sequences were profiled from genomic DNA. Each CDR3 protein is one row after TCRdb ran MiXCR on the reads. The table shows hundreds of thousands of distinct CDR3 sequences, with about two thirds occurring only once. The specimen sequenced was sorted CD4+, CD8+, or CD8+CD57+ T cells (not recorded which) from PBMCs. The chain combines TRBV6-2 or TRBV6-3 with TRBJ2-1; 8 positions match TRBD2. The clonotype was recovered from a human donor in good health, serving as a control. CDR3 nucleotide sequence: TGTGCCAGCAATACGGCCGGGGGGGCGAATGAGCAGTTCTTC. It specifies CASNTAGGANEQFF.